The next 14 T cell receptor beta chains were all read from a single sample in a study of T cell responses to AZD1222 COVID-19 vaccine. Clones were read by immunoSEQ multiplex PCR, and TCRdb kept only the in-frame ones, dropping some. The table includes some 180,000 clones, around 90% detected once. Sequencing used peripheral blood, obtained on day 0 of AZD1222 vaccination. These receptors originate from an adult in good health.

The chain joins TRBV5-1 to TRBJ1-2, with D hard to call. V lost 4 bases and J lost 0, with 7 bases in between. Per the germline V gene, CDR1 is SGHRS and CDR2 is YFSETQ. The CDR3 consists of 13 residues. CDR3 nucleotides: TGCGCCAGCAGCCCGAGCACTAACTATGGCTACACCTTC. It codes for CASSPSTNYGYTF.

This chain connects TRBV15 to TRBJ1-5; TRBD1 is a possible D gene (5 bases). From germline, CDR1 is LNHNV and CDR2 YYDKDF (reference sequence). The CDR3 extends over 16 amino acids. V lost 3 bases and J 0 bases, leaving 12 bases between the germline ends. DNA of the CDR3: TGTGCCACCAGCAGCCTGACAGTTCGTAGCAATCAGCCCCAGCATTTT. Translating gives CATSSLTVRSNQPQHF. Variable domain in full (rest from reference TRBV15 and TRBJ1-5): DAMVIQNPRYQVTQFGKPVTLSCSQTLNHNVMYWYQQKSSQAPKLLFHYYDKDFNNEADTPDNFQSRRPNTSFCFLDIRSPGLGDTAMYLCATSSLTVRSNQPQHFGDGTRLSIL.

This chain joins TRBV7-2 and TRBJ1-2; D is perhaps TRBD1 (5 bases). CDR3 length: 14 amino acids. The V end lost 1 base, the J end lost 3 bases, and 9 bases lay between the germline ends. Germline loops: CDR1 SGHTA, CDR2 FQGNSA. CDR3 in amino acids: CASSLDVGDYGYTF. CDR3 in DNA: TGTGCCAGCAGCTTAGATGTGGGGGACTATGGCTACACCTTC.

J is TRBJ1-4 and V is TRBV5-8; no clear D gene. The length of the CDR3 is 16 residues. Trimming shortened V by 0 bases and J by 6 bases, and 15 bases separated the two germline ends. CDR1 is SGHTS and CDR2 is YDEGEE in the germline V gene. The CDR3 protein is CASSLVYREKDEKLFF. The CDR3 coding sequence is TGTGCCAGCAGCTTGGTGTATAGGGAAAAGGATGAAAAACTGTTTTTT.

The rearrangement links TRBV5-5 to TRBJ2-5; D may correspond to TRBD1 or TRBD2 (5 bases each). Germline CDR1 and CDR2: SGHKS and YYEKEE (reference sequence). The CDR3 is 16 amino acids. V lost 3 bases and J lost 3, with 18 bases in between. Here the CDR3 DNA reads TGTGCCAGCAGCTCAAACCCTTGGGACCCCGAAGAGACCCAGTACTTC. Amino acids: CASSSNPWDPEETQYF. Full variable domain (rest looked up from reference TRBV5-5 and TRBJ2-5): DAGVTQSPTHLIKTRGQQVTLRCSPISGHKSVSWYQQVLGQGPQFIFQYYEKEERGRGNFPDRFSARQFPNYSSELNVNALLLGDSALYLCASSSNPWDPEETQYFGPGTRLLVL.

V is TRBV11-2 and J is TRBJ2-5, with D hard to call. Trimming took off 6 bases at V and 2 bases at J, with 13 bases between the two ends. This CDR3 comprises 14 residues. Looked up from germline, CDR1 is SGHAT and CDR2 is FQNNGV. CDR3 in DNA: TGTGCCAGCAGTGGCGGATCGTTACAAGAGACCCAGTACTTC. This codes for CASSGGSLQETQYF.

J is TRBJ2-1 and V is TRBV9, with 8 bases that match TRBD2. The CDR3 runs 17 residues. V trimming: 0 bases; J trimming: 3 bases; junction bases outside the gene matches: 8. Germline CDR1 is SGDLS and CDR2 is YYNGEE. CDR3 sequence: CASSVGRAGGFYNEQFF. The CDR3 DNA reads TGTGCCAGCAGCGTAGGTCGGGCGGGAGGCTTCTACAATGAGCAGTTCTTC.

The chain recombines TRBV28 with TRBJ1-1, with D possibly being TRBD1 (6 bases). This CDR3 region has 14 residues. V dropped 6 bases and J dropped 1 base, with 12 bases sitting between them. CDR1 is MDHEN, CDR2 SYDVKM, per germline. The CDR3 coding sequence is TGTGCCAGCAGCCGAAGGGGGAGGAACACTGAAGCTTTCTTT. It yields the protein CASSRRGRNTEAFF.

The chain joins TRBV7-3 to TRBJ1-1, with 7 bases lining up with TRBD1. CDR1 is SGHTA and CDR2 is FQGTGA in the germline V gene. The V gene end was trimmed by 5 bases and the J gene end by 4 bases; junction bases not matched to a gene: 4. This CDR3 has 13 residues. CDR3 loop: CASSRDSLTEAFF. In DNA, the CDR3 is TGTGCCAGCAGCAGGGACAGCCTCACTGAAGCTTTCTTT.

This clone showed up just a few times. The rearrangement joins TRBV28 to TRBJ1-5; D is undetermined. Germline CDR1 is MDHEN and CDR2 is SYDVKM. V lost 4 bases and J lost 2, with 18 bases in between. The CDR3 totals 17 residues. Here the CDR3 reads CASSSGLRQRGNQPQHF. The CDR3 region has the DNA TGTGCCAGCAGTTCAGGCCTAAGGCAGCGAGGCAATCAGCCCCAGCATTTT.

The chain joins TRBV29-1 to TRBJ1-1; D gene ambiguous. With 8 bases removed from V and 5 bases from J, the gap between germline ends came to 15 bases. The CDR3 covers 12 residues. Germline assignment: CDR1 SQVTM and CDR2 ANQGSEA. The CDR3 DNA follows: TGCAGCTCTTTCACGGCGTATACTGAAGCTTTCTTT. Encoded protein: CSSFTAYTEAFF. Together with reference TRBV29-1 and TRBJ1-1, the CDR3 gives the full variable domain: SAVISQKPSRDICQRGTSLTIQCQVDSQVTMMFWYRQQPGQSLTLIATANQGSEATYESGFVIDKFPISRPNLTFSTLTVSNMSPEDSSIYLCSSFTAYTEAFFGQGTRLTVV.

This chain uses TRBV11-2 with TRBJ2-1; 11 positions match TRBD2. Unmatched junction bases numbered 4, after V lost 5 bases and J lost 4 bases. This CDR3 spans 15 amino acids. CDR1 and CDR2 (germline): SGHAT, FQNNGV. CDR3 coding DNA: TGTGCCAGCAGCCGGGGGACTAGCGGATACAATGAGCAGTTCTTC. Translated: CASSRGTSGYNEQFF.

The CDR3 region has the DNA TGTGCCAGCAGTCCCGGGACCCACACCGGGGAGCTGTTTTTT. Translating gives CASSPGTHTGELFF. The J gene is TRBJ2-2, the V gene TRBV6-4, with D perhaps TRBD1 or TRBD2 (5 bases each). Per germline, CDR1 MRHNA and CDR2 SNTAGT. The CDR3 extends over 14 amino acids. The V end was cut by 5 bases, the J end by 3 bases, with 10 bases between.

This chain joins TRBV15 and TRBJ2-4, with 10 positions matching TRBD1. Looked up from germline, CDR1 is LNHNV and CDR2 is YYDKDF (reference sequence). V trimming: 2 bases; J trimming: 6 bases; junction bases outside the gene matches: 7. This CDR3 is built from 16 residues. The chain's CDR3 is CATSRLRQGARNIQYF. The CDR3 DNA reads TGTGCCACCAGCAGACTTCGACAGGGGGCACGAAACATTCAGTACTTC.